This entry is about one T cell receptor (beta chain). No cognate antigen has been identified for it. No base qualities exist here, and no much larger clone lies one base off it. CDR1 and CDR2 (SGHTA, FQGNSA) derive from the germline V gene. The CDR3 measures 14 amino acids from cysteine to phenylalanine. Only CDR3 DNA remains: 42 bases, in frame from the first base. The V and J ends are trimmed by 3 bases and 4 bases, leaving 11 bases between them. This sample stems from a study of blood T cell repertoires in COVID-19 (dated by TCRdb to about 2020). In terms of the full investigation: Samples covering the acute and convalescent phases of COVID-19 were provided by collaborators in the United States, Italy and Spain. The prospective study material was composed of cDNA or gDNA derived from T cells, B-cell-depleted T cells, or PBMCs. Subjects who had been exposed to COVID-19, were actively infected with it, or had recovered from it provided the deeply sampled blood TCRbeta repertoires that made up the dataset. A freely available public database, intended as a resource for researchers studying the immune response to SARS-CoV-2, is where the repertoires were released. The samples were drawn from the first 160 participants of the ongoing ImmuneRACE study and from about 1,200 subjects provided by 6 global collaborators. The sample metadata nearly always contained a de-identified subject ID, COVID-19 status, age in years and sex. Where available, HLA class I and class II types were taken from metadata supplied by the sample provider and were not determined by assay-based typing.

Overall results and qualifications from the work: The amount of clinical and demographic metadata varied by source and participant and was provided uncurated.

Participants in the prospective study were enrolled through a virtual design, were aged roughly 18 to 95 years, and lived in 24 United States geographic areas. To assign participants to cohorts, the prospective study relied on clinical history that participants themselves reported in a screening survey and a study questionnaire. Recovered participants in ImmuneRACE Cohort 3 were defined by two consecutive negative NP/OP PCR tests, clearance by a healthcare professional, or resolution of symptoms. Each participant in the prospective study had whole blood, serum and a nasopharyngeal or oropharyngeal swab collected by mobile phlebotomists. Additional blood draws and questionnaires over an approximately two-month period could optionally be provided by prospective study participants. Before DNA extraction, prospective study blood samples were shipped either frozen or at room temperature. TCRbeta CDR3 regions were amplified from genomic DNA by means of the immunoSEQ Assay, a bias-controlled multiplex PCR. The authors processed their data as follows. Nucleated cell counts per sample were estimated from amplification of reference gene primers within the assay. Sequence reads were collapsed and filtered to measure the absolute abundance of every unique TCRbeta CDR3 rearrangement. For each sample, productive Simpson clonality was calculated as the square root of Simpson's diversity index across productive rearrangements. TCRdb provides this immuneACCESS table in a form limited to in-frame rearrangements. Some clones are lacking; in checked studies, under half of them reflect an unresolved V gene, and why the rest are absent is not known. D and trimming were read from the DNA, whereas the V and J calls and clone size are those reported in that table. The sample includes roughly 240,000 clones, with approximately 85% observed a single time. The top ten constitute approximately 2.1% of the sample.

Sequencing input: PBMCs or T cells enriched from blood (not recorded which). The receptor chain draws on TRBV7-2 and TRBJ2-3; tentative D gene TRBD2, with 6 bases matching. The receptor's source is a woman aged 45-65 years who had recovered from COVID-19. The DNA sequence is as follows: TGTGCCAGCAGCTTCCGTAGCGGTTCAGATACGCAGTATTTT. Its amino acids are CASSFRSGSDTQYF.